One sample yielded the 4 T cell receptor beta chains listed below, sequenced in a study of blood T cell repertoires in COVID-19. The protocol was immunoSEQ multiplex PCR, while the TCRdb copy is restricted to in-frame clones and leaves out a portion. The sample has around 340,000 clones; 83% are singletons. Input material: peripheral blood. The receptor source for this set is a man aged 25-40 years with active or convalescent COVID-19.

The chain has TRBV28 and TRBJ2-7; 10 positions match TRBD2. Unmatched junction bases numbered 17, after V lost 5 bases and J lost 1 base. The CDR3 is made up of 19 amino acids. Germline values: CDR1 MDHEN, CDR2 SYDVKM. CDR3 protein: CASSVPLAGAPFGSYEQYF. For the CDR3, the DNA is TGTGCCAGCAGTGTCCCCCTAGCGGGAGCGCCCTTTGGGTCCTACGAGCAGTACTTC.

In the case of this clone: The junction departs from germline at one end; a sequencing error may be responsible. The chain combines TRBV5-1 with TRBJ2-1, with D maybe TRBD2 (7 bases). The length of the CDR3 is 14 residues. Germline V lookup: CDR1 SGHRS, CDR2 YFSETQ. The CDR3 protein is CARSLGGGLYEQFF. The DNA for the CDR3 is TGCGCCCGCAGCTTAGGGGGGGGCCTCTACGAGCAGTTCTTC.

The genes are TRBV5-5 and TRBJ2-7, with no clear D. The CDR3 sequence is 12 residues long. Germline CDR1 is SGHKS and CDR2 is YYEKEE (reference sequence). Trimming left V 4 bases short and J 5 bases short, with 10 bases between. The CDR3 here is CASSRARDEQYF. Here the CDR3 DNA reads TGTGCCAGCAGCCGTGCTAGAGACGAGCAGTACTTC. Based on the CDR3 plus reference TRBV5-5 and TRBJ2-7, the full variable domain is DAGVTQSPTHLIKTRGQQVTLRCSPISGHKSVSWYQQVLGQGPQFIFQYYEKEERGRGNFPDRFSARQFPNYSSELNVNALLLGDSALYLCASSRARDEQYFGPGTRLTVT.

This clone was observed once. This chain joins TRBV28 and TRBJ2-2; tentative D call: TRBD2 (6 bases). Germline-derived CDR1 and CDR2 are MDHEN and SYDVKM. The CDR3 covers 14 residues. V gave up 7 bases and J gave up 5 bases, with 14 bases separating them. Here the CDR3 DNA reads TGTGCCAGCATCTGGGATCGGGAGACCGGGGAGCTGTTTTTT. The encoded protein is CASIWDRETGELFF.